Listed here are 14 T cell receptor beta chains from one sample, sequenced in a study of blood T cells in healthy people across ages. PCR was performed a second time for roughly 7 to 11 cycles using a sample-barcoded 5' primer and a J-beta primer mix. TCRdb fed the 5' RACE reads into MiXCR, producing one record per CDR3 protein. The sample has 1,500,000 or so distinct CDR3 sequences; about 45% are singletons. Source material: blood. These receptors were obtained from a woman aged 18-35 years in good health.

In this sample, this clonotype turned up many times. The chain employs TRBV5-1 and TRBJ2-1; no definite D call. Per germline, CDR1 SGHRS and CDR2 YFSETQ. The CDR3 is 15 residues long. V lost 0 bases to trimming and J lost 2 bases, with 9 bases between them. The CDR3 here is CASSLGPSTYNEQFF. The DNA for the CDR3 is TGCGCCAGCAGCTTGGGTCCGAGTACCTACAATGAGCAGTTCTTC.

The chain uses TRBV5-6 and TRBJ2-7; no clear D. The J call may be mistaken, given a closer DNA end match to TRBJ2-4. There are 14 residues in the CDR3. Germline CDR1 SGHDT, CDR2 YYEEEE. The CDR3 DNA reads TGTGCCAGCAGCTCTTGGGCCAGCCCCCACATTCAGTACTTC. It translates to CASSSWASPHIQYF.

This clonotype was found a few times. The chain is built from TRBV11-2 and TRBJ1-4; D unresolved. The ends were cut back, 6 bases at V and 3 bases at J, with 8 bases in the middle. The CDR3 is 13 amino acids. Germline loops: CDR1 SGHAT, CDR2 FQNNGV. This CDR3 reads CASRGVANEKLFF. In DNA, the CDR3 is TGTGCCAGCAGGGGAGTCGCTAATGAAAAACTGTTTTTT.

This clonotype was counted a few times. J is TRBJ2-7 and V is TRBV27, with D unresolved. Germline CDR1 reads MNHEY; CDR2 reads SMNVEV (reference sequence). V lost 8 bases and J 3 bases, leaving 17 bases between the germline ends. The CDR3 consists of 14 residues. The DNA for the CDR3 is TGTGCCAGCGCCCTAGGATCCGCGGTCTACGAGCAGTACTTC. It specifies CASALGSAVYEQYF.

The CDR3 DNA is TGTGCCATCCAGGGGGCCGTAGGGCTAAAGGGGTCGGATACGCAGTATTTT. This codes for CAIQGAVGLKGSDTQYF. The V call is TRBV10-3, the J call TRBJ2-3; 8 bases line up with TRBD1. Germline CDR1 ENHRY, CDR2 SYGVKD. The CDR3 covers 17 residues. V lost 8 bases to trimming and J lost 6 bases; unmatched junction nucleotides: 19.

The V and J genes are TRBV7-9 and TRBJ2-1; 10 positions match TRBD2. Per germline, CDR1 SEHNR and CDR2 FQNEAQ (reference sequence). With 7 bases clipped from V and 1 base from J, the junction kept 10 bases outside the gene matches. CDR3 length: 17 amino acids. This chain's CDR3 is CASTQAVAGGSYNEQFF. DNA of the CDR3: TGTGCCAGCACCCAGGCGGTAGCGGGAGGATCCTACAATGAGCAGTTCTTC.

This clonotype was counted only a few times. The CDR3 DNA follows: TGTGCCAGCAGCTTCCGGGGGGCCGTGAAAACTAGCACAGATACGCAGTATTTT. This translates into CASSFRGAVKTSTDTQYF. This chain joins TRBV7-2 and TRBJ2-3, with a possible D match to TRBD2 (7 bases). The germline CDR1 and CDR2 sequences are SGHTA and FQGNSA. With 3 bases removed from V and 0 bases from J, the gap between germline ends came to 19 bases. The CDR3 runs 18 residues. The entire variable domain, with the rest obtained from reference TRBV7-2 and TRBJ2-3, is as follows: GAGVSQSPSNKVTEKGKDVELRCDPISGHTALYWYRQSLGQGLEFLIYFQGNSAPDKSGLPSDRFSAERTGGSVSTLTIQRTQQEDSAVYLCASSFRGAVKTSTDTQYFGPGTRLTVL.

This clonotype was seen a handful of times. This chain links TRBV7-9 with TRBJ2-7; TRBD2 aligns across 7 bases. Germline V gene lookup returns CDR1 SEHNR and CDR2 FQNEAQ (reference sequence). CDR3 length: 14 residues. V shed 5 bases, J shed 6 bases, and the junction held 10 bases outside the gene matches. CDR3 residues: CASSLSWTSSEQYF. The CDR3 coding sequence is TGTGCCAGCAGCCTCTCGTGGACTAGTTCCGAGCAGTACTTC.

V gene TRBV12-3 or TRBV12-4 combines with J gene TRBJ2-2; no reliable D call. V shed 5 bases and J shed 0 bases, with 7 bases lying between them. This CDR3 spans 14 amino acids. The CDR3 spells CASSNRANTGELFF. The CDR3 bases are TGTGCCAGCAGTAACAGAGCGAACACCGGGGAGCTGTTTTTT.

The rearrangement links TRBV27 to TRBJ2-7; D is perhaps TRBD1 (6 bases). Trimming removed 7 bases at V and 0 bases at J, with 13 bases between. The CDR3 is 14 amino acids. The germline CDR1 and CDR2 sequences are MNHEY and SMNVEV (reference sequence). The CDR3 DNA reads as TGTGCCAGCACCTCGGACAGCTACTCCTACGAGCAGTACTTC. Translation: CASTSDSYSYEQYF.

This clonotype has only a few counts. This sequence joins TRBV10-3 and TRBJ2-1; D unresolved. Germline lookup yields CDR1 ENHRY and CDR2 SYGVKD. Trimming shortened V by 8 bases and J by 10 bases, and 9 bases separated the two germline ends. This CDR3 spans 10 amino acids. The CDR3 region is CAIGAFEQFF. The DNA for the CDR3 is TGTGCCATCGGCGCCTTCGAGCAGTTCTTC.

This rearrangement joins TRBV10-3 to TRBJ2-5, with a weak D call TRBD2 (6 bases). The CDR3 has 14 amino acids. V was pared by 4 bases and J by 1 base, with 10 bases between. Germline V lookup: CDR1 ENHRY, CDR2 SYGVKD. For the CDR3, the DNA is TGTGCCATCAGTGTTGGGGGGAGCCAAGAGACCCAGTACTTC. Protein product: CAISVGGSQETQYF.

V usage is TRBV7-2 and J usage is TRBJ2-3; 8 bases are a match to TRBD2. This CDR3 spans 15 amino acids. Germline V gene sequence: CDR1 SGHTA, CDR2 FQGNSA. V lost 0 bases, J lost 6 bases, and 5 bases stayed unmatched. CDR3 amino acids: CASSLASGDLDTQYF. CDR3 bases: TGTGCCAGCAGCTTAGCTAGCGGGGACCTGGATACGCAGTATTTT.

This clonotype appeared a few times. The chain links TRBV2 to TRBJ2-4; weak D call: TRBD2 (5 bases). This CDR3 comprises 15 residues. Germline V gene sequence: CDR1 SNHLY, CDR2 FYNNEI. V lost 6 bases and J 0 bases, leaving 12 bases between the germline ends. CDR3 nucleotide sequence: TGTGCCAGCAGAGAGCGGATTTTAGCCAAAAACATTCAGTACTTC. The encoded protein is CASRERILAKNIQYF.